This paragraph covers one TCR beta chain sequence. Its antigen target is currently unknown. Within one base of it there is no much larger clone, and no base qualities were kept. To prepare the library, PCR was applied. DNA from cultured CD4+ T cells underwent TCR sequencing with the Oncomine TCR Beta short-read assay at the Johns Hopkins FTIC core. The QIAamp micro DNA kit was used to extract genomic DNA from the cultured CD4+ T cells. The Oncomine TCR Beta libraries from cultured CD4+ T cells were pooled using unique dual indexes and then sequenced on an Illumina iSeq 100. The study's own analysis went as follows. Non-productive sequences were removed, and CDR3s that did not start with C, did not end with F or W, or were shorter than 7 amino acids were discarded. The MANAFEST web application identified antigen-specific clonotypes by comparing peptide-stimulated wells against reference wells and other culture wells. For a clone to be called positive, the clone needed an FDR below 0.05, an odds ratio above 5, and a productive frequency above 0.1% in at least two of three replicate wells. Clonotypes that were significantly expanded in both SARS-CoV-2 spike wells and at least one common cold coronavirus spike condition were defined as cross-reactive. Using R version 3.6.1, CDR3 homology was evaluated through Levenshtein distances (stringdist) along with unrooted phylogenetic trees (ape). In TCRdb, the public reads were trimmed at Q25 with fastp and aligned with MiXCR, with productive beta chains retained. Merged by CDR3 protein, the rows form single entries marked with the most common genes and DNA. The V and J calls come from TCRdb's annotation, not from the publication. The sample table holds over 10,000 distinct CDR3 sequences, of which roughly 75% were seen once. Of the sample, about a tenth falls within the top ten clones.

The data were obtained in a study of vaccination and CD4 T cells after COVID-19 (dated by TCRdb to 2021 to 2024). With respect to the entire study: SARS-CoV-2 positivity had been established in the convalescent patients by nasal swab PCR, and mild disease was recorded in roughly ten of these patients and severe disease in one. The convalescent cohort comprised six males and four females, including two Hispanic individuals, seven Caucasians, two Asians and one multiracial person. Participants received two doses of either the Pfizer-BioNTech BNT162b2 vaccine (n=8) or the Moderna mRNA-1273 vaccine (n=2). Post-COVID blood samples from convalescent patients were collected a median of about 100 days after diagnosis, with a range of 35 to 161 days. Post-vaccine blood samples were obtained a median of approximately 74 days after the second vaccine dose, with a range of about 13 to 250 days. The cultures were stimulated with overlapping spike peptide pools from SARS-CoV-2 and from the common cold coronaviruses HCoV-NL63, HCoV-OC43 and HCoV-229E. As controls, cultures received a CEFX viral epitope pool (the positive control), an HIV-1 Nef peptide pool (the negative control), or no peptide at all. The spike-specific CD4+ TCR repertoire was compared before and after mRNA vaccination in under 11 COVID-19 convalescent patients and a few infection-naive healthy vaccine recipients.

Study-wide conclusions, independent of this receptor: An increase in the median number of SARS-CoV-2-reactive clonotypes from 20 to 25 after infection to some 38 after vaccination was observed, but the change was not found to be significant. Of the vaccine-specific clones in convalescent patients, 304 of 307, or nearly all, reacted only to SARS-CoV-2 spike and did not cross-react with common cold coronaviruses. The number of convalescent patients in the study was relatively small, and the study did not examine early timepoints following natural infection. In convalescent patients, a median about 84% of post-vaccine SARS-CoV-2-reactive clones were detected only after vaccination, and vaccine-specific priming was suggested by this finding.

This specimen's treatment or condition label, per the study, means: roughly 10-day PBMC culture with coronavirus spike peptide pools or control peptides (ViraFEST assay). The ViraFEST assay was used in the study, in which antigen-specific T cells were expanded with peptide pools and expanded clonotypes were subsequently identified by TCR sequencing. The convalescent patients' positive SARS-CoV-2 PCR tests fell between March and December 2020, which was before the Alpha, Beta and Delta variants emerged in the United States. Two million PBMCs per well were cultured in IMDM with approximately 4.9% human AB serum and about 9.7 IU/ml IL-2, plus 10 ug/ml peptide pools. On days 3 and 7, half of the culture medium was replaced with fresh IL-2-containing medium. After less than twelve days of culture, CD4+ T cells were isolated by negative selection with the EasySep CD4+ T cell isolation kit. PBMCs were separated from whole blood using Ficoll-Paque Plus gradient centrifugation and then either used fresh or cryopreserved at -140C. Culture conditions were generally each tested in triplicate wells.

Specimen: CD4+ T cells from blood, cultured in vitro. This TCR came from a human donor who had recovered from COVID-19.

The nucleotide sequence is given as TGTGCCAGCAGCGACGGGGGAGAGACCCAGTACTTC. The encoded protein is CASSDGGETQYF. The rearranged segments are TRBV7-6 and TRBJ2-5, and TRBD2 may be the D gene, going by 6 matching bases. CDR1 and CDR2 (SGHVS, FNYEAQ) derive from the germline V gene. Deletion took 5 bases off V and 4 bases off J, with a span of 8 bases between the germline ends. Including cysteine and phenylalanine, the CDR3 has 12 amino acids. Of the read, only the CDR3 DNA is kept; its 36 bases are in frame from base 1. Joined to the reference TRBV7-6 and TRBJ2-5 proteins, this CDR3 gives the full variable domain: GAGVSQSPRYKVTKRGQDVALRCDPISGHVSLYWYRQALGQGPEFLTYFNYEAQQDKSGLPNDRFSAERPEGSISTLTIQRTEQRDSAMYRCASSDGGETQYFGPGTRLLVL.